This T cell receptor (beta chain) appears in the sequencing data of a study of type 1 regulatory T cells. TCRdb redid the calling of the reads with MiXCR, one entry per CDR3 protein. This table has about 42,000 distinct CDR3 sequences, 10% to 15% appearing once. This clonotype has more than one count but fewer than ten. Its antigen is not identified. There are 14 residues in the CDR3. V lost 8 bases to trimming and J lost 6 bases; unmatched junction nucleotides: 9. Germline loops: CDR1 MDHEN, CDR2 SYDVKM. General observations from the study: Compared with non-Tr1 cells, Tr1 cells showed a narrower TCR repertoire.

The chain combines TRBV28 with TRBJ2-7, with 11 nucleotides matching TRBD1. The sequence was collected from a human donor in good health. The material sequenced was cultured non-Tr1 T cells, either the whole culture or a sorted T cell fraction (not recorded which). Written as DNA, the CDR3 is TGTGCCAGCCACTTACGCGGGACAGGGGGCGAGCAGTACTTC. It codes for CASHLRGTGGEQYF.